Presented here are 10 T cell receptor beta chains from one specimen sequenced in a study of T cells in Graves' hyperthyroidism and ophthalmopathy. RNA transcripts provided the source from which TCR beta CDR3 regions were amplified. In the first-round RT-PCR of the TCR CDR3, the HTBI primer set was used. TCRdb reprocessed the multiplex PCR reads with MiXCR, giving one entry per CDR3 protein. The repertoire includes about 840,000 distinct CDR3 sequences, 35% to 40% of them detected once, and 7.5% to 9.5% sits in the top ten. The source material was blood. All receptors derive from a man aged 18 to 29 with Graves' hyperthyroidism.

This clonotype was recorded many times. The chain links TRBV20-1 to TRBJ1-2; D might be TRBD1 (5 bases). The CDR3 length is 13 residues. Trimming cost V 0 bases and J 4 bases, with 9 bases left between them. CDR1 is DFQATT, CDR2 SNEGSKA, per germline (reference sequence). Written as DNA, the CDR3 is TGCAGTGCTAGAGAGCCAGGGACCTATGGCTACACCTTC. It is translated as CSAREPGTYGYTF.

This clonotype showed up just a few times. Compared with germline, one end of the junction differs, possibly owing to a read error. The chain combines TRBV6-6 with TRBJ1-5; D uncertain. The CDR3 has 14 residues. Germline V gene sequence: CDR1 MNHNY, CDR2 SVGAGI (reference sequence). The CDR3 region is CASSNSALGQPQHF. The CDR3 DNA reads TGTGCCAGCAGTAACTCGGCACTAGGTCAGCCCCAGCATTTT.

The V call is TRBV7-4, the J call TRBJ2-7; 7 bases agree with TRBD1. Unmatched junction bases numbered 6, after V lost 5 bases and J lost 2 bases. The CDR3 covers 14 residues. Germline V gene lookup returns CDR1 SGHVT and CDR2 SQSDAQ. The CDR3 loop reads CASSTGTVTYEQYF. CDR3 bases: TGTGCCAGCAGCACCGGGACAGTAACCTACGAGCAGTACTTC.

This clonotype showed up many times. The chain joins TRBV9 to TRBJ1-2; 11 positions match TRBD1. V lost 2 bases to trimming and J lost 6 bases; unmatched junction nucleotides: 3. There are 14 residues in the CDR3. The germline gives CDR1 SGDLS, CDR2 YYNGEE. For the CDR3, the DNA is TGTGCCAGCAGCGTTCGGACAGGGGGCGATGGCTACACCTTC. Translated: CASSVRTGGDGYTF. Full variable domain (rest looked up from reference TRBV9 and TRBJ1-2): DSGVTQTPKHLITATGQRVTLRCSPRSGDLSVYWYQQSLDQGLQFLIQYYNGEERAKGNILERFSAQQFPDLHSELNLSSLELGDSALYFCASSVRTGGDGYTFGSGTRLTVV.

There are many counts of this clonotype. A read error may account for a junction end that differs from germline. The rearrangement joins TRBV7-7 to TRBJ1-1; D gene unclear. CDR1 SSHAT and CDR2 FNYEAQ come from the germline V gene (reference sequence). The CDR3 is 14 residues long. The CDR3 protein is CASSPSEGSTEAFF. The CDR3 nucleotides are TGTGCTAGCAGCCCCTCCGAAGGTAGCACTGAAGCTTTCTTT.

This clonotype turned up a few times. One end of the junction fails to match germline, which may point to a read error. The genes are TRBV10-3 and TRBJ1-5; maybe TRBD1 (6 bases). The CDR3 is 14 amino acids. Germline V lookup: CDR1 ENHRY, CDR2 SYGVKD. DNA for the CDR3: TGTGCCAGCAGTTGGGACATTAGCAATCAGCCCCAGCATTTT. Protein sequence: CASSWDISNQPQHF.

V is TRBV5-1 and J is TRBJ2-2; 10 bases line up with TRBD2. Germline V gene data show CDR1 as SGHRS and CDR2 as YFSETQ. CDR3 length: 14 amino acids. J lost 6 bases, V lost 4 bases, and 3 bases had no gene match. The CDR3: CASSALAGAGELFF. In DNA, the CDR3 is TGCGCCAGCAGCGCCCTAGCGGGAGCCGGGGAGCTGTTTTTT.

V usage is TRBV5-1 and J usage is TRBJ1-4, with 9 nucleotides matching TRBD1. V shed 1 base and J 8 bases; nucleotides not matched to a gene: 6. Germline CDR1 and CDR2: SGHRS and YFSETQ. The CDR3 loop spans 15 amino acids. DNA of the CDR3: TGCGCCAGCAGCTTGCGGACAGGGGCCTCGGAAAAACTGTTTTTT. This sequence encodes CASSLRTGASEKLFF.

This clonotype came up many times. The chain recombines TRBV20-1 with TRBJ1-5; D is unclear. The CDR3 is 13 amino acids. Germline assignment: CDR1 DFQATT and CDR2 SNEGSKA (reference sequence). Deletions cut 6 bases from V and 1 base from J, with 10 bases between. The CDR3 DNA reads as TGCAGTGCAACGGACGGGAGCAATCAGCCCCAGCATTTT. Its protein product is CSATDGSNQPQHF.

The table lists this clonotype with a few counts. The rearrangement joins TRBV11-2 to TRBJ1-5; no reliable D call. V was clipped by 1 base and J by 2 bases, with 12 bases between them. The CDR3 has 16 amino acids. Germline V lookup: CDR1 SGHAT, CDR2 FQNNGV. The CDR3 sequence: CASSLGRGGRNQPQHF. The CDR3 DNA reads TGTGCCAGCAGCTTAGGCAGAGGAGGACGCAATCAGCCCCAGCATTTT.